Described below is a single T cell receptor (beta chain) sequence and its context. The data belong to a study of blood T cell repertoires in COVID-19. Turning to the study itself: PBMCs, B-cell-depleted T cells, or T cells provided the cDNA or gDNA that made up the material.

CDR1 is SGDLS, CDR2 YYNGEE, per germline. The V gene lost 0 bases and the J gene lost 0 bases, with 10 bases spanning the gap. This CDR3 region has 16 residues. Data came from immunoSEQ multiplex PCR; TCRdb stores just in-frame clones and leaves some out. The sample carries some 500,000 clones, 85% to 90% recorded once. The material sequenced was peripheral blood. The source is a woman aged 45-65 years with COVID-19, enrolled during active disease. The rearrangement uses TRBV9 and TRBJ1-3; no reliable D call. This chain's CDR3 is CASSVGSPVSGNTIYF. In DNA, the CDR3 is TGTGCCAGCAGCGTAGGGTCCCCAGTCTCTGGAAACACCATATATTTT.